The 10 T cell receptor beta chains presented below share a single source sample, sequenced in a study of T-cell memory formation after mild COVID-19. TCRdb reanalysed the 5' RACE reads using MiXCR and keeps one entry per CDR3 protein. The sample contains approximately 300,000 distinct CDR3 sequences, roughly 8.2% of which appear only once. Sequencing was performed on PBMCs or a T cell subset sorted from them (not recorded which). The receptors were gathered from a man younger than 30 who had mild COVID-19 (a few samples of this study predate the infection). Cell type and time point are not known.

The rearrangement joins TRBV7-2 to TRBJ2-6; 7 nucleotides match TRBD1. From germline, CDR1 is SGHTA and CDR2 FQGNSA. Germline trimming cut 4 bases from V and 2 bases from J; bases unmatched to any gene: 5. The CDR3 runs to 16 residues. CDR3 nucleotides: TGTGCCAGCAGCTACGCAGGGGGAACTGGGGCCAACGTCCTGACTTTC. Encoded protein: CASSYAGGTGANVLTF.

The chain's CDR3 is CASSRGQGVSNSPLHF. DNA for the CDR3: TGCGCCAGCAGTCGGGGACAGGGGGTGTCTAATTCACCCCTCCACTTT. The V gene is TRBV5-1, the J gene TRBJ1-6; TRBD1 agrees at 11 bases. Germline CDR1 and CDR2: SGHRS and YFSETQ. The CDR3 consists of 16 residues. V lost 5 bases, J lost 6 bases, and 7 bases stayed unmatched.

This clonotype was detected many times. The genes are TRBV5-1 and TRBJ2-2, with 12 bases identical to TRBD2. This CDR3 is built from 17 residues. From germline, CDR1 is SGHRS and CDR2 YFSETQ. The junction had 7 bases not matched to a gene; V was cut back by 4 bases and J by 3 bases. The CDR3 DNA is TGCGCCAGCAGCCGACAGACTAGCGGGGGAGACACCGGGGAGCTGTTTTTT. Protein product: CASSRQTSGGDTGELFF.

This chain uses TRBV11-2 with TRBJ2-1, with D perhaps TRBD1 or TRBD2 (7 bases each). Between the trimmed V and J ends, which lost 5 bases and 3 bases, there was a span of 17 bases. The CDR3 has 16 residues. Germline CDR1 is SGHAT and CDR2 is FQNNGV. Here the CDR3 DNA reads TGTGCCAGCAGCCCCCTGGGGAGGGGGCTCTACAATGAGCAGTTCTTC. Translated, it gives CASSPLGRGLYNEQFF.

The V and J genes are TRBV24-1 and TRBJ1-2; D is unclear. This CDR3 region has 12 residues. With 2 bases removed from V and 10 bases from J, the gap between germline ends came to 10 bases. The germline CDR1 and CDR2 sequences are KGHDR and SFDVKD. CDR3 protein: CATSDSPGDYTF. The CDR3 bases are TGTGCCACCAGTGATTCCCCCGGTGACTACACCTTC.

This clonotype was counted only a few times. The chain links TRBV18 to TRBJ1-1; TRBD1 matches at 8 bases. The length of the CDR3 is 17 residues. Losses at the gene ends were 2 bases for V and 0 bases for J; bases not matched to a gene: 8. CDR1 is KGHSH, CDR2 LQKENI, per germline. In DNA form, the CDR3 reads TGTGCCAGCTCACCAATCACAGGGGGGGTTATGAACACTGAAGCTTTCTTT. It translates to CASSPITGGVMNTEAFF.

This chain connects TRBV5-1 to TRBJ2-7; 11 bases agree with TRBD1. Germline CDR1 SGHRS, CDR2 YFSETQ. V gave up 3 bases and J gave up 6 bases; unmatched junction bases: 11. CDR3 size: 16 residues. In nucleotides, the CDR3 is TGCGCCAGCAGCTCCCAAGGACAGGGGGCTAATCTCGAGCAGTACTTC. It yields the protein CASSSQGQGANLEQYF. Combining the CDR3 with reference TRBV5-1 and TRBJ2-7 gives the whole variable domain KAGVTQTPRYLIKTRGQQVTLSCSPISGHRSVSWYQQTPGQGLQFLFEYFSETQRNKGNFPGRFSGRQFSNSRSEMNVSTLELGDSALYLCASSSQGQGANLEQYFGPGTRLTVT.

This clonotype turned up a few times. The chain links TRBV6-2 or TRBV6-3 to TRBJ1-2; 9 nucleotides align to TRBD1. The CDR3 covers 16 residues. V lost 1 base to trimming and J lost 6 bases; unmatched junction nucleotides: 9. Germline-derived CDR1 and CDR2 are MNHEY and SVGEGT. The CDR3 bases are TGTGCCAGCAGTTACTTCCGGGACAGGGATAAAGATGGCTACACCTTC. This encodes CASSYFRDRDKDGYTF.

With regard to this clonotype: At one boundary the junction diverges from the germline segment, which might be a read error. The CDR3 loop reads CAGSLGGGRSSYEQYF. DNA for the CDR3: TGTGCCGGCAGCTTAGGAGGCGGCAGGAGCTCCTACGAGCAGTACTTC. The chain employs TRBV7-9 and TRBJ2-7; TRBD2 might be the D (5 bases). The CDR3 is 16 amino acids. Germline CDR1 reads SEHNR; CDR2 reads FQNEAQ (reference sequence).

This rearrangement joins TRBV18 to TRBJ1-2; TRBD1 matches 9 bases. Germline V lookup: CDR1 KGHSH, CDR2 LQKENI. J gave up 3 bases and V 3 bases, and 2 bases lay outside the gene matches. The length of the CDR3 is 14 residues. CDR3 in amino acids: CASSPGQGDYGYTF. CDR3 sequence (DNA): TGTGCCAGCTCACCGGGACAGGGCGACTATGGCTACACCTTC.